This note documents a single T cell receptor beta chain sequence. The antigen is not known. V dropped 10 bases and J dropped 4 bases, with 13 bases sitting between them. CDR1 is LNHDA and CDR2 is SQIVND in the germline V gene (reference sequence). This CDR3 has 12 residues. This specimen belongs to a study of cytomegalovirus exposure and HLA in healthy donors. Study observations and caveats: Most TCR sequences were rare, but some public TCRs occurred in many donors. A later analysis linked around 15,000 TCR beta sequences to HLA alleles at 0.05 false discovery rate. For TCR beta chains, V- and J-gene trimming was later linked to a missense DCLRE1C variant. High sensitivity and specificity were reportedly achieved when the classifier diagnosed cytomegalovirus status.

The PCR was carried out with 60 Vbeta primers and 13 Jbeta primers. Assay used: immunoSEQ multiplex PCR; TCRdb lists only in-frame clones, some missing. The sample has roughly 30,000 clones. The V gene is TRBV19, the J gene TRBJ1-2; D is possibly TRBD1 (6 bases). The TCR was taken from a female donor in good health and CMV-seronegative. The sequenced material came from PBMCs. The DNA for the CDR3 is TGTGCCACCCGAAGGACAGCCTATGGCTACACCTTC. Translation gives CATRRTAYGYTF.